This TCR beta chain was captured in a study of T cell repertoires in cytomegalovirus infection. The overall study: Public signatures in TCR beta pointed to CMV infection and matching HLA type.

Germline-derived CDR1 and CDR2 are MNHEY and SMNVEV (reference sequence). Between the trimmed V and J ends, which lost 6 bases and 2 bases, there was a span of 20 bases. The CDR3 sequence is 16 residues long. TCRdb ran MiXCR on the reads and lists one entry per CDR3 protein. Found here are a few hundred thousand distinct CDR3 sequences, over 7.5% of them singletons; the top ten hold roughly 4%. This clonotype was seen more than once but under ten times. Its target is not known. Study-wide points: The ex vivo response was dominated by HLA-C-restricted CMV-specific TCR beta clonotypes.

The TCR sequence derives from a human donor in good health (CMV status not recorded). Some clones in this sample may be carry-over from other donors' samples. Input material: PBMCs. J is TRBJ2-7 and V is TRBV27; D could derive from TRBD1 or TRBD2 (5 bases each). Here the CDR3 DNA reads TGTGCCAGCAGCCTTTCCCCCGGGACGACCCCCTACGAGCAGTACTTC. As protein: CASSLSPGTTPYEQYF.